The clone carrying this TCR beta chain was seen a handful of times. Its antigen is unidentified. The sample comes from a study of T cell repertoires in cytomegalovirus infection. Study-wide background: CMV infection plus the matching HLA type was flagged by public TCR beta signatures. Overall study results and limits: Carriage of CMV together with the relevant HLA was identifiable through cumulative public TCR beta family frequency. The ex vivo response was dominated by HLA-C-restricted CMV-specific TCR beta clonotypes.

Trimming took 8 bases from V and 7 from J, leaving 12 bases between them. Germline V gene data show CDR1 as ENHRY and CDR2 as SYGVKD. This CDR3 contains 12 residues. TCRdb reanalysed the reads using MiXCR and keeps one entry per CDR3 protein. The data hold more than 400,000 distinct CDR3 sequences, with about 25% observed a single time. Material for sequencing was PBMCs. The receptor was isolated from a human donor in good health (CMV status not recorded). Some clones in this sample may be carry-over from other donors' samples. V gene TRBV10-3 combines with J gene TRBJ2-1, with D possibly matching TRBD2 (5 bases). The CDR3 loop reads CAILGGRNEQFF. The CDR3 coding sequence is TGTGCCATCTTAGGTGGGAGAAATGAGCAGTTCTTC.